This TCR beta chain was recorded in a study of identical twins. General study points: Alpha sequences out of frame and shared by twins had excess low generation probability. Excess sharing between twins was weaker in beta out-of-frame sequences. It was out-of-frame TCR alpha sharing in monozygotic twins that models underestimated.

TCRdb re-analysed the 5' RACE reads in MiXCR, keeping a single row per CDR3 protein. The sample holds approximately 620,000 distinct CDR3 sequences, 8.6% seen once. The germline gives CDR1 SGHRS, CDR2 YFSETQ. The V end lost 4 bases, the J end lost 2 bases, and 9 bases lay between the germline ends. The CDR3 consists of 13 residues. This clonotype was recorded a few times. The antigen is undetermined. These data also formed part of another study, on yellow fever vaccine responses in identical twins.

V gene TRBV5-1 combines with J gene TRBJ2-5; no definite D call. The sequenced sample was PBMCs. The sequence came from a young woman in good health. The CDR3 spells CASSASLQETQYF. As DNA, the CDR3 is TGCGCCAGCAGCGCCAGCCTTCAAGAGACCCAGTACTTC.